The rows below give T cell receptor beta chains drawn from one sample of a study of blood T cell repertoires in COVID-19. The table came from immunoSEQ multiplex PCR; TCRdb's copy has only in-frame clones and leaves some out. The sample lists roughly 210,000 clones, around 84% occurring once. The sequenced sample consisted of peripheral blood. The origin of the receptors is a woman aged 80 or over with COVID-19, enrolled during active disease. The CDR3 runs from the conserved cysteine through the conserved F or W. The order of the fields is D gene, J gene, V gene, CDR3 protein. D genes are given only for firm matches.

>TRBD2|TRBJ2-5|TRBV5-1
CASSLNSGTSGGAQETQYF
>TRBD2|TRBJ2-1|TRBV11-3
CASSLESGGGEQFF
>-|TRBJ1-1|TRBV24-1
CATSEPNRREAFF
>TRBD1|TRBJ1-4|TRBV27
CASSLWGQGVEKLFF
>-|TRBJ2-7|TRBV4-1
CASSQMRGRSYEQYF
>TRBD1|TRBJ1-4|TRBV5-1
CASSLGRGLNEKLFF
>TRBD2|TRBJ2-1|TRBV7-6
CASSSSTSGGAYNEQFF
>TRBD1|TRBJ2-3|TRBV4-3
CASSLAATGVSTDTQYF
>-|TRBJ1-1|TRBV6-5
CASSEEGSTEAFF
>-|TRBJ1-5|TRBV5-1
CASSLGQGLGNQPQHF
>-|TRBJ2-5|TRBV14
CASSQLLKETQYF
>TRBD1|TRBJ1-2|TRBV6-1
CASSDDRAGRGLGYTF
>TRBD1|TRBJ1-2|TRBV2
CASTGQDYYGYTF
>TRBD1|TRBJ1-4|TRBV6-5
CASSYSDRATNEKLFF
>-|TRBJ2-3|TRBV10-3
CAMGLGTDTQYF
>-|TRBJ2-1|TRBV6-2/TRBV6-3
CASSNSYNEQFF
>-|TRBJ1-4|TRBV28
CASSQVVRTVENEKLFF
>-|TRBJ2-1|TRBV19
CASSKGSEQFF
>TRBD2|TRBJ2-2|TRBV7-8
CASSQGTSGVTGELFF
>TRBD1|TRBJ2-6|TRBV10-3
CAISTGQGASGANVLTF
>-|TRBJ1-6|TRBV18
CASSPDSVGNSPLHF
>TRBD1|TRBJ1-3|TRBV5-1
CASSLGTGGNTIYF
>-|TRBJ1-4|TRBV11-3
CASSLERRLGGTNEKLFF
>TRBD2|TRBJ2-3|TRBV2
CASTPRTSGGDTQYF
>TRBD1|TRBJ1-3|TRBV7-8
CASSFRTGDHGNTIYF
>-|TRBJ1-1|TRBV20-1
CSASTGTEAFF
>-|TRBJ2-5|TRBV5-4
CASSKQSETQYF
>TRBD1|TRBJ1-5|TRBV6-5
CASRGTGGDLQPQHF
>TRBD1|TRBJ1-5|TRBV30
CAWSEQGASQPQHF
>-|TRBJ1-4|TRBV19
CASRRTEGSEKLFF
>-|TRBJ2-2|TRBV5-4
CASSPSTGELFF
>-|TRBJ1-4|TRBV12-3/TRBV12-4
CASTGGYREKLFF
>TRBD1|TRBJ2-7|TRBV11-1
CASSPGGQGEQYF